The sequence of this T cell receptor (beta chain) was determined in a study of Ad26.COV2.S vaccination and SARS-CoV-2 variants. Study background: Ad26.COV2.S arm of COV1001 included the donor.

General study findings and limits: Vaccinees showed greater spike-specific TCR breadth than placebo recipients.

About this clone itself: Antigen unknown.

Trimming stripped 7 bases from V and 6 bases from J, with 12 bases between. Germline CDR1 and CDR2: SNHLY and FYNNEI. The CDR3 totals 13 residues. Treatment defined: roughly 18 received Ad26.COV2.S at low or high dose, single or two shots; about 5 received placebo; per-sample allocation not given. Sampling was performed 63 days after the first vaccine or placebo injection. The donor's status was that of an adult aged 18-55 years in Boston. As its vector, the vaccine had Ad26, which expressed Wuhan-strain SARS-CoV-2 spike. The table came from immunoSEQ multiplex PCR; TCRdb's copy has only in-frame clones and leaves some out. The sample consists of about 240,000 clones, roughly 90% of them appearing once.

The TCR was taken from a person between 18 and 65 years old who received the Ad26.COV2.S COVID-19 vaccine or a placebo. The specimen was peripheral blood, collected in a trial of Ad26.COV2.S vaccine versus placebo. The J gene is TRBJ2-2, the V gene TRBV2; TRBD2 is a possible D gene (5 bases). In DNA, the CDR3 is TGTGCCAGCAAGATAGCCGGGGCCGGGGAGCTGTTTTTT. It specifies CASKIAGAGELFF. The full variable domain, its missing parts supplied by reference TRBV2 and TRBJ2-2, is EPEVTQTPSHQVTQMGQEVILRCVPISNHLYFYWYRQILGQKVEFLVSFYNNEISEKSEIFDDQFSVERPDGSNFTLKIRSTKLEDSAMYFCASKIAGAGELFFGEGSRLTVL.